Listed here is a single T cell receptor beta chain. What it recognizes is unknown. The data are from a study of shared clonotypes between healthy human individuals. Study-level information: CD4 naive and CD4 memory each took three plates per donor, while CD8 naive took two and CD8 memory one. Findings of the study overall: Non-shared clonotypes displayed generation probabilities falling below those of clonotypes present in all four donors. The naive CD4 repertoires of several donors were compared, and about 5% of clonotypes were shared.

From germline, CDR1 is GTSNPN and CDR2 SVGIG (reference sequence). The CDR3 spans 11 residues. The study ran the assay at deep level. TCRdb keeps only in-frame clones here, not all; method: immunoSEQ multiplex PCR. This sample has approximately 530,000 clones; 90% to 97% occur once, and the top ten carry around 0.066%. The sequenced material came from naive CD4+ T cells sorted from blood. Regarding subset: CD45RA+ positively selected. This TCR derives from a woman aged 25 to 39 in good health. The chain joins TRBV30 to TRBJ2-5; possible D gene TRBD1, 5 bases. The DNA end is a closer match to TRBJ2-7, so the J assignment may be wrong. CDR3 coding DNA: TGTGCCTGGGCTGACAGTTACGAGCAGTACTTC. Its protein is CAWADSYEQYF.